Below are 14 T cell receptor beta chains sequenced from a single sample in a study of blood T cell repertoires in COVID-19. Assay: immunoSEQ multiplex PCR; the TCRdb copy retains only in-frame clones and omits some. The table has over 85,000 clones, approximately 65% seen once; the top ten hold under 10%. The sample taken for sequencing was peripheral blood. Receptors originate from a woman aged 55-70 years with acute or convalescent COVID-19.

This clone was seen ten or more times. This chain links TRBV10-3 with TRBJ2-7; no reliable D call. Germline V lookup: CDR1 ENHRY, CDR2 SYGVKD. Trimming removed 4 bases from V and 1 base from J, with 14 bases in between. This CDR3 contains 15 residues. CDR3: CAISGTELMSYEQYF. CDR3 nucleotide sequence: TGTGCCATCAGTGGAACAGAGTTGATGTCCTACGAGCAGTACTTC.

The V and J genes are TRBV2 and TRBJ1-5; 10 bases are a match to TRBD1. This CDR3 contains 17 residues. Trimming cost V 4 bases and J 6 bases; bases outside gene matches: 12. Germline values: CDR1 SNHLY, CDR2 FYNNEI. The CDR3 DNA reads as TGTGCCAGCAGTGTAGGGACAGGGGCTAGCTTGGGTCAGCCCCAGCATTTT. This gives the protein CASSVGTGASLGQPQHF.

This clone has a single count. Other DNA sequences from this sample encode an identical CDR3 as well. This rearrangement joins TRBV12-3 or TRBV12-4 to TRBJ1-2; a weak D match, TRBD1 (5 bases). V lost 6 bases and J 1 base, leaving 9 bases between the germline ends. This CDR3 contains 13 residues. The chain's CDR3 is CASSPDSNYGYTF. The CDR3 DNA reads TGTGCCAGCAGCCCTGACAGTAACTATGGCTACACCTTC.

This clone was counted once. The DNA of the CDR3 is TGTGCCATCAGTGGTCGGGAGCTAGCGGGGGACCAAGAGACCCAGTACTTC. This sequence encodes CAISGRELAGDQETQYF. V is TRBV10-3 and J is TRBJ2-5; 10 nucleotides line up with TRBD2. Trimming removed 4 bases from V and 0 bases from J; junction bases left unmatched: 8. The CDR3 covers 17 residues. CDR1 and CDR2 from the germline V gene are ENHRY and SYGVKD.

The CDR3 loop is CASSPFASGANTGELFF. The CDR3 DNA sequence: TGTGCCAGCAGCCCCTTTGCGAGCGGTGCGAACACCGGGGAGCTGTTTTTT. J is TRBJ2-2 and V is TRBV7-3; D may be TRBD2 (5 bases). The length of the CDR3 is 17 residues. The germline V and J ends were trimmed by 5 bases and 0 bases, with 16 bases remaining between them. Germline CDR1 and CDR2: SGHTA and FQGTGA. The full variable domain, completed using reference TRBV7-3 and TRBJ2-2, is GAGVSQTPSNKVTEKGKYVELRCDPISGHTALYWYRQSLGQGPEFLIYFQGTGAADDSGLPNDRFFAVRPEGSVSTLKIQRTERGDSAVYLCASSPFASGANTGELFFGEGSRLTVL.

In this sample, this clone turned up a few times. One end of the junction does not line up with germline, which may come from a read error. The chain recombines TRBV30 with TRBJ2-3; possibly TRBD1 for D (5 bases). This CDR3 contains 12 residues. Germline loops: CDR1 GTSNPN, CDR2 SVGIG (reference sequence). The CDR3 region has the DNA TGTGCCTGGAGTGTACTAACAGGTACGCAGTATTTT. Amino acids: CAWSVLTGTQYF. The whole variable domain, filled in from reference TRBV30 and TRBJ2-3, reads SQTIHQWPATLVQPVGSPLSLECTVEGTSNPNLYWYRQAAGRGLQLLFYSVGIGQISSEVPQNLSASRPQDRQFILSSKKLLLSDSGFYLCAWSVLTGTQYFGPGTRLTVL.

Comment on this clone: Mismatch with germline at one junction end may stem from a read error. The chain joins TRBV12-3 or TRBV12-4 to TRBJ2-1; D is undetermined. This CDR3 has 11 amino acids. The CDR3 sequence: CASSLDNQQFF. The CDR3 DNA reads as TGTGCCAGCAGTTTAGACAATCAGCAGTTCTTC.

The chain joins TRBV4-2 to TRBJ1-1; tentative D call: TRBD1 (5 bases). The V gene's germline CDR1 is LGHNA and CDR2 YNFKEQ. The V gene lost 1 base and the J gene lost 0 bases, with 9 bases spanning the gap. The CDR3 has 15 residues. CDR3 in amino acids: CASSQVRGMNTEAFF. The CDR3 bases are TGTGCCAGCAGCCAAGTAAGGGGCATGAACACTGAAGCTTTCTTT.

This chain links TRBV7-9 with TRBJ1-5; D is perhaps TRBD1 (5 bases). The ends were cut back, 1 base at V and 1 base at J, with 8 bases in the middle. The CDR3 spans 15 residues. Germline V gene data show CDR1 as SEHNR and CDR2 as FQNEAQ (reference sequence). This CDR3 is CASSLGDRSNQPQHF. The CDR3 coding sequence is TGTGCCAGCAGCTTAGGCGACAGAAGCAATCAGCCCCAGCATTTT.

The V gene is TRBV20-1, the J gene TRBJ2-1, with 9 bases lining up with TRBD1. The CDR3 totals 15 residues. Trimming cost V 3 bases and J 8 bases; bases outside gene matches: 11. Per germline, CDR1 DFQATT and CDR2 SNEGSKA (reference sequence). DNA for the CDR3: TGCAGTGCTAGTATAGTACAGGGGGCGAGGGATGAGCAGTTCTTC. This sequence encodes CSASIVQGARDEQFF.

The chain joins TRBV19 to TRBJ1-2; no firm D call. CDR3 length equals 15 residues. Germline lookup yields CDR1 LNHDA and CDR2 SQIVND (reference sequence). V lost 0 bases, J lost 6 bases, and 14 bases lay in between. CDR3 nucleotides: TGTGCCAGTAGTATAGATCTGGTCCTAGGAGATGGCTACACCTTC. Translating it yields CASSIDLVLGDGYTF. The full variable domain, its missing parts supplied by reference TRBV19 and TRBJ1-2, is DGGITQSPKYLFRKEGQNVTLSCEQNLNHDAMYWYRQDPGQGLRLIYYSQIVNDFQKGDIAEGYSVSREKKESFPLTVTSAQKNPTAFYLCASSIDLVLGDGYTFGSGTRLTVV.

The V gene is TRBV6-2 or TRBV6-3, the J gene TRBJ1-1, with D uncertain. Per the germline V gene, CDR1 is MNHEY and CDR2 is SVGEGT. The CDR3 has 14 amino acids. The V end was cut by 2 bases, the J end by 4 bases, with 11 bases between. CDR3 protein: CASSYGRLGTEAFF. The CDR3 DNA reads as TGTGCCAGCAGTTACGGCAGGCTCGGCACTGAAGCTTTCTTT.

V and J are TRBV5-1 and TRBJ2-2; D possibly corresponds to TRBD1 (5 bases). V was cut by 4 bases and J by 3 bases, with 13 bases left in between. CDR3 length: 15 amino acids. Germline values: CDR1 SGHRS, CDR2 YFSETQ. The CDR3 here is CASSMDTRDTGELFF. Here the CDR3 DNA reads TGCGCCAGCAGCATGGACACCCGGGACACCGGGGAGCTGTTTTTT.

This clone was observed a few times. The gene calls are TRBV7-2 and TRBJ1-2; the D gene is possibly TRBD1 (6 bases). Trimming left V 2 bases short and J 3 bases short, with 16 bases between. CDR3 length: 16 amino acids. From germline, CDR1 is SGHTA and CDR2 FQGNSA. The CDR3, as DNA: TGTGCCAGCAGCTTAAGAGGGGGGGCATCAGACTATGGCTACACCTTC. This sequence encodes CASSLRGGASDYGYTF. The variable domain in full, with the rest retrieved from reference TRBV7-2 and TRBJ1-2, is GAGVSQSPSNKVTEKGKDVELRCDPISGHTALYWYRQSLGQGLEFLIYFQGNSAPDKSGLPSDRFSAERTGGSVSTLTIQRTQQEDSAVYLCASSLRGGASDYGYTFGSGTRLTVV.